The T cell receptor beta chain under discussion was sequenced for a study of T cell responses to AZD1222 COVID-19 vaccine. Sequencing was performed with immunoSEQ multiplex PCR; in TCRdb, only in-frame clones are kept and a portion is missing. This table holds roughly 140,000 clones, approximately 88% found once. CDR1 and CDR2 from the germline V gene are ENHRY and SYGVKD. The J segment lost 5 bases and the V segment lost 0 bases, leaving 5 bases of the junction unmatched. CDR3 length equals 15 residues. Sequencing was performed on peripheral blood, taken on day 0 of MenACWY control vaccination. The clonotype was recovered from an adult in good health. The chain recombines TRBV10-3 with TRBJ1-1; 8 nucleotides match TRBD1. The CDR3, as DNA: TGTGCCATCAGTGAGTCCAGGGGGCCGGGTACTGAAGCTTTCTTT. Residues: CAISESRGPGTEAFF.